The subject of this entry is one T cell receptor beta chain. Its antigen remains unknown. V was clipped by 3 bases and J by 2 bases; unmatched bases: 3. The CDR3 contains 14 residues. Germline CDR1 reads SEHNR; CDR2 reads FQNEAQ (reference sequence). The sample originates from a study of OX40 agonist ivuxolimab in advanced cancers. Study-level background: Dose-escalation patients suffered from hepatocellular carcinoma, melanoma, renal cell or head and neck cancer.

Study-level points and caveats: CD8+ T cells showed, on average, more clonal expansion than CD4+ cells. Low normalized T-cell clonal expansion was also seen in some nonresponders. Clonal expansion from baseline to week 6 occurred in both CD4+ and CD8+ T cells.

Here immunoSEQ multiplex PCR was the method, and the copy in TCRdb shows in-frame clones only, minus some. The repertoire consists of over 65,000 clones, with 85% to 95% occurring once and the leading ten covering about 11%. The receptor was isolated from an adult with an advanced solid tumor such as melanoma, head and neck, liver or kidney cancer. Source: CD4+ or CD8+ T cells sorted from blood, taken in a trial of the OX40 agonist ivuxolimab. The chain has TRBV7-9 and TRBJ2-7; 8 nucleotides agree with TRBD1. CDR3 DNA: TGTGCCAGCAGCTTCAGGACAGGGACCTACGAGCAGTACTTC. It codes for CASSFRTGTYEQYF. The full variable domain, its missing parts supplied by reference TRBV7-9 and TRBJ2-7, is DTGVSQNPRHKITKRGQNVTFRCDPISEHNRLYWYRQTLGQGPEFLTYFQNEAQLEKSRLLSDRFSAERPKGSFSTLEIQRTEQGDSAMYLCASSFRTGTYEQYFGPGTRLTVT.